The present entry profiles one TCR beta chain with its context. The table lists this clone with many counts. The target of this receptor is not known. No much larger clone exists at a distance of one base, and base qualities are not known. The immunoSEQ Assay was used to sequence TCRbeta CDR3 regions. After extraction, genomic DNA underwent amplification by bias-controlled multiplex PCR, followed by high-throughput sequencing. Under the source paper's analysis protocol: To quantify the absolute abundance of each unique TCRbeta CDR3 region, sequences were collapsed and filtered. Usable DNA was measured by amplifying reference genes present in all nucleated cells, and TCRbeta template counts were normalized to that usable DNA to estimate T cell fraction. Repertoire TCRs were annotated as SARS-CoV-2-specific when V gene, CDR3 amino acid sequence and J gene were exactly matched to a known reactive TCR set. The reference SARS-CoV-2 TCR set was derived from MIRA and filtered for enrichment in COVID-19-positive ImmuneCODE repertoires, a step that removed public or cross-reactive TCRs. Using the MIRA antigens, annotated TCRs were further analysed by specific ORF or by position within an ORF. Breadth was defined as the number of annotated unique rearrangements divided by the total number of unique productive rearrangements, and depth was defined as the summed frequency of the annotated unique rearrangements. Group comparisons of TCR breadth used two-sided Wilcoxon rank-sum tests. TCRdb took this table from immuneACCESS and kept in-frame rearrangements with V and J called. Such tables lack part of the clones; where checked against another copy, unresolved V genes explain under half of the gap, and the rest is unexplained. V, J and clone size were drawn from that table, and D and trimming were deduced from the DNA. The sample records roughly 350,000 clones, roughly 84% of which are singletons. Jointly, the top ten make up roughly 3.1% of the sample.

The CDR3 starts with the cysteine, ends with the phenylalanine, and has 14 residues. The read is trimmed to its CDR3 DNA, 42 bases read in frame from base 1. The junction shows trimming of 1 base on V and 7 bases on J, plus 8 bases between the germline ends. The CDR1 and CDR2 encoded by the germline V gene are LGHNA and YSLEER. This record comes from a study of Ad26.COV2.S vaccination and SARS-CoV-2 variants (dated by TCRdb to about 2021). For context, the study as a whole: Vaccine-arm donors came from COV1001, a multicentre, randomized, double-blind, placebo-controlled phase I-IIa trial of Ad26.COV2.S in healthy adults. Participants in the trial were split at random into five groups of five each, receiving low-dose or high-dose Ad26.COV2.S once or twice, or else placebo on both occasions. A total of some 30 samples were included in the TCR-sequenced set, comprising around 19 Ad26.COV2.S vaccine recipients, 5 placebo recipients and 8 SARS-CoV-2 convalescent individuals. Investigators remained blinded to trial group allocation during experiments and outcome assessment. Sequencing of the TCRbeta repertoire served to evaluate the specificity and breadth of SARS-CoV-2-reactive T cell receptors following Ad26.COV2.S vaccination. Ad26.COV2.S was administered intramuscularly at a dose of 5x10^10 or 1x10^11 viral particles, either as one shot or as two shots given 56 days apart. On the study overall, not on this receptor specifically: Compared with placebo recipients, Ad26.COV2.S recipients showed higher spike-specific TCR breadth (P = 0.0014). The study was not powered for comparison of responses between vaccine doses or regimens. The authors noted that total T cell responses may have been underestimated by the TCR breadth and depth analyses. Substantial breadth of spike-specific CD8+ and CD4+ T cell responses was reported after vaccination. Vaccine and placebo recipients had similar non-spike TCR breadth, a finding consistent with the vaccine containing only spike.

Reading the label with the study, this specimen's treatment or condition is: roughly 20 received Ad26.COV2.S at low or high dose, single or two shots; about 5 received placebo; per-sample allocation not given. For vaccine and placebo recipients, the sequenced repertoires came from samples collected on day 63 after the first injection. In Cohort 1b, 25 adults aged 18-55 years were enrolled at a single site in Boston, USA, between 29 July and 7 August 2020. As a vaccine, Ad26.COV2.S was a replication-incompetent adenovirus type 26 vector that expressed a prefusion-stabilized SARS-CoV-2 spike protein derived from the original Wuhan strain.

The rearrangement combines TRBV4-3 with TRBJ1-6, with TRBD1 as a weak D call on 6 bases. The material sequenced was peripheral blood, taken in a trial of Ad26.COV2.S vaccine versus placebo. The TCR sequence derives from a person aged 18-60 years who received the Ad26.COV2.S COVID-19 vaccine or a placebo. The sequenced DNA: TGCGCCAGCAGCCAAGGGACAGCCAATTCACCCCTCCACTTT. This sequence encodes CASSQGTANSPLHF.